These 22 T cell receptor beta chains came from one sample sequenced in a study of blood T cells in healthy people across ages. Alongside a J-beta primer mix, a sample-barcoded 5' primer served in a second PCR lasting about 6 to 12 cycles. TCRdb recomputed calls from the 5' RACE reads with MiXCR, one row per CDR3 protein. The sample includes fewer than 800,000 distinct CDR3 sequences, around 32% of them seen just once. The specimen was blood. These receptors were collected from a woman aged 80 or over in good health.

This clonotype was seen repeatedly, ten times or more. The gene calls are TRBV12-3 or TRBV12-4 and TRBJ2-3, with TRBD2 identical over 7 bases. The CDR3 runs 15 residues. J lost 4 bases, V lost 6 bases, and 10 bases had no gene match. This chain's CDR3 is CASSLQRGGADTQYF. CDR3 DNA: TGTGCCAGCAGCCTACAGCGGGGAGGGGCAGATACGCAGTATTTT.

The CDR3 region is CASSYGKMNTEAFF. CDR3 nucleotides: TGTGCCAGCAGTTATGGGAAAATGAACACTGAAGCTTTCTTT. This chain joins TRBV27 and TRBJ1-1; D unclear. This CDR3 contains 14 residues. The germline CDR1 and CDR2 sequences are MNHEY and SMNVEV (reference sequence). The V and J ends lost 4 bases and 0 bases respectively, with 9 bases between them.

The chain is built from TRBV9 and TRBJ1-6, with D tentatively TRBD1 (6 bases). Trimming took 3 bases from V and 0 from J, leaving 16 bases between them. This CDR3 has 18 amino acids. Germline CDR1 is SGDLS and CDR2 is YYNGEE. The CDR3 protein is CASSEGGAVSSYNSPLHF. DNA for the CDR3: TGTGCCAGCAGCGAGGGGGGAGCGGTGAGCTCCTATAATTCACCCCTCCACTTT.

This clonotype was found many times. The rearrangement joins TRBV20-1 to TRBJ2-7; D may be TRBD2 (5 bases). Germline CDR1 reads DFQATT; CDR2 reads SNEGSKA (reference sequence). This CDR3 is 12 amino acids long. The germline V and J ends were trimmed by 1 base and 4 bases, with 8 bases remaining between them. CDR3 DNA sequence: TGCAGTGCTAGAGGGGTAGCGTACGAGCAGTACTTC. As protein: CSARGVAYEQYF.

This clonotype was counted a single time. Since a much larger clone is just one base distant, this may be a read error. The chain has TRBV7-2 and TRBJ1-5; 8 bases fit TRBD1. V was pared by 8 bases and J by 0 bases, with 9 bases of the junction left unmatched. This CDR3 comprises 16 residues. CDR1 and CDR2 (germline): SGHTA, FQGNSA. CDR3 sequence: CASGSQGAGSNQPQHF. CDR3 in DNA: TGTGCCAGCGGCTCCCAGGGGGCAGGTAGCAATCAGCCCCAGCATTTT.

This clonotype was observed many times. V usage is TRBV4-3 and J usage is TRBJ1-2; possibly TRBD1 for D (6 bases). The CDR3 length is 16 residues. V lost 0 bases and J lost 2, with 13 bases in between. The germline V gene has CDR1 LGHNA and CDR2 YSLEER. CDR3 DNA sequence: TGCGCCAGCAGCCAAGATTTGGGGGGGGCGAACTATGGCTACACCTTC. It encodes CASSQDLGGANYGYTF.

As regards this clonotype: A much larger clone differs from this one at a single base, so this may be a read error. This chain connects TRBV28 to TRBJ2-7; the match to TRBD1 covers 7 bases. The germline V gene encodes CDR1 MDHEN and CDR2 SYDVKM. The CDR3 length is 16 residues. CDR3 coding DNA: TGTACCAGCAGGCTCGGGACAGCCGACATCACCTACGAGCAGTACTTC. This translates into CTSRLGTADITYEQYF. Together with reference TRBV28 and TRBJ2-7, the CDR3 gives the full variable domain: DVKVTQSSRYLVKRTGEKVFLECVQDMDHENMFWYRQDPGLGLRLIYFSYDVKMKEKGDIPEGYSVSREKKERFSLILESASTNQTSMYLCTSRLGTADITYEQYFGPGTRLTVT.

This clonotype was detected ten times or more. The chain has TRBV2 and TRBJ2-1; 13 nucleotides match TRBD2. Germline assignment: CDR1 SNHLY and CDR2 FYNNEI. V trimming: 6 bases; J trimming: 8 bases; junction bases outside the gene matches: 1. CDR3 length: 13 residues. CDR3 DNA sequence: TGTGCCAGCAGCGGACTAGCGGGGGATGAGCAGTTCTTC. Translated: CASSGLAGDEQFF.

The table lists this clonotype with many counts. The chain joins TRBV6-5 to TRBJ2-1; D remains unclear. V shed 4 bases and J shed 9 bases, with 13 bases lying between them. The CDR3 has 13 residues. Germline V gives CDR1 MNHEY, CDR2 SVGAGI. The CDR3 sequence: CASSSLPRGEQFF. CDR3 nucleotide sequence: TGTGCCAGCAGTTCCCTCCCGAGAGGTGAGCAGTTCTTC.

In the case of this clonotype: The junction departs from the called germline gene at one end, perhaps through a read error. The chain combines TRBV30 with TRBJ2-5; 8 positions agree with TRBD2. Judging by the DNA end, TRBJ2-7 fits better; the J call may be wrong. The CDR3 covers 13 residues. Per germline, CDR1 GTSNPN and CDR2 SVGIG (reference sequence). For the CDR3, the DNA is TGCGCCGGGATCGGACGGGGGGGCTACGAGCAGTACTTC. It encodes CAGIGRGGYEQYF.

As concerns this clonotype: Compared with germline, one end of the junction differs, possibly owing to a read error. The V call is TRBV3-1, the J call TRBJ2-3; D possibly corresponds to TRBD1 (5 bases). Germline values: CDR1 LGHDT, CDR2 YNNKEL (reference sequence). CDR3 size: 15 residues. In nucleotides, the CDR3 is TGTACCAGTAGCCAACAGGCCTTGAGCACAGATACGCAGTATTTT. Amino acids: CTSSQQALSTDTQYF.

This clonotype was seen ten or more times. J is TRBJ2-2 and V is TRBV6-2 or TRBV6-3; D remains ambiguous. CDR3 length: 12 amino acids. V was shortened by 6 bases and J by 0 bases, with 2 bases between the two germline ends. The germline CDR1 and CDR2 sequences are MNHEY and SVGEGT. As DNA, the CDR3 is TGTGCCAGCAGCTCGAACACCGGGGAGCTGTTTTTT. This translates into CASSSNTGELFF.

This clonotype was counted ten times or more. The CDR3 protein is CASSHRQKYPGYTF. DNA for the CDR3: TGCGCCAGCAGCCACCGACAGAAGTATCCTGGCTACACCTTC. V is TRBV4-1 and J is TRBJ1-2; D is perhaps TRBD1 (5 bases). The CDR3 runs to 14 residues. Trimming took off 3 bases at V and 7 bases at J, with 15 bases between the two ends. CDR1 and CDR2 (germline): MGHRA, YSYEKL.

This clonotype was observed many times. The V and J genes are TRBV6-2 or TRBV6-3 and TRBJ2-3, with D perhaps TRBD1 (5 bases). V dropped 0 bases and J dropped 3 bases, with 16 bases sitting between them. Germline assignment: CDR1 MNHEY and CDR2 SVGEGT. The CDR3 is 17 amino acids. The CDR3, as DNA: TGTGCCAGCAGTTACTCGGACATACCTATTTCAACAGATACGCAGTATTTT. Protein: CASSYSDIPISTDTQYF.

This clonotype has ten or more counts. V and J are TRBV12-3 or TRBV12-4 and TRBJ1-2; TRBD1 matches at 7 bases. V shed 6 bases, J shed 2 bases, and the junction held 9 bases outside the gene matches. The CDR3 consists of 15 residues. The chain's CDR3 is CASSPDRARNYGYTF. The CDR3 nucleotides read TGTGCCAGCAGCCCTGACAGGGCCCGAAACTATGGCTACACCTTC.

This clonotype was recorded a few times. Since a much larger clone is just one base distant, this may be a read error. CDR3 in amino acids: CVSSPRLAGGREQFF. The CDR3 bases are TGTGTCAGCAGCCCTAGACTAGCGGGGGGGCGGGAGCAGTTCTTC. This chain links TRBV7-2 with TRBJ2-1, with 14 nucleotides matching TRBD2. CDR1 and CDR2 from the germline V gene are SGHTA and FQGNSA. The CDR3 has 15 residues.

The chain joins TRBV9 to TRBJ1-4; D might be TRBD1 (6 bases). Trimming took 6 bases from V and 5 from J, leaving 14 bases between them. Germline V gene lookup returns CDR1 SGDLS and CDR2 YYNGEE. There are 14 residues in the CDR3. The CDR3 DNA sequence: TGTGCCAGCACGCGGGGGCCACCAAATGAAAAACTGTTTTTT. This sequence encodes CASTRGPPNEKLFF.

This clonotype was seen many times. The rearrangement uses TRBV6-1 and TRBJ2-7; unclear D gene. Trimming stripped 3 bases from V and 2 bases from J, with 5 bases between. CDR1 is MNHNS and CDR2 is SASEGT in the germline V gene. The CDR3 has 12 amino acids. The CDR3: CASSDRPYEQYF. CDR3 sequence (DNA): TGTGCCAGCAGTGATCGGCCCTACGAGCAGTACTTC.

In this sample, this clonotype turned up a few times. The CDR3 coding sequence is TGCAGCGTTGTACTGACAGGGGCCTTTTGGGAGGGTCAGCCCCAGCATTTT. Translated: CSVVLTGAFWEGQPQHF. The V call is TRBV29-1, the J call TRBJ1-5, with 8 bases identical to TRBD1. CDR1 is SQVTM and CDR2 is ANQGSEA in the germline V gene. V lost 4 bases to trimming and J lost 6 bases; unmatched junction nucleotides: 17. The CDR3 sequence is 17 residues long.

The J gene is TRBJ2-3, the V gene TRBV19; D call uncertain. The ends were cut back, 2 bases at V and 3 bases at J, with 12 bases in the middle. CDR3 size: 15 residues. Germline V lookup: CDR1 LNHDA, CDR2 SQIVND (reference sequence). The DNA for the CDR3 is TGTGCCAGTAGTATACGAGGCGGTTGGACAGATACGCAGTATTTT. It encodes CASSIRGGWTDTQYF.

This clonotype was counted ten times or more. This rearrangement joins TRBV5-4 to TRBJ2-7; maybe TRBD1 (5 bases). The CDR3 has 15 amino acids. V gave up 1 base and J gave up 0 bases, with 11 bases separating them. Germline lookup yields CDR1 SGHNT and CDR2 YYREEE (reference sequence). This CDR3 reads CASSLPGMPSYEQYF. The CDR3 DNA follows: TGTGCCAGCAGCTTGCCAGGGATGCCCTCCTACGAGCAGTACTTC.

Details on this clonotype: Given a much more abundant clone one base away, this may be a read error. The rearrangement links TRBV10-3 to TRBJ1-5; D uncertain. The CDR3 is 13 amino acids. Germline V gene sequence: CDR1 ENHRY, CDR2 SYGVKD. V was cut by 4 bases and J by 5 bases, with 9 bases left in between. For the CDR3, the DNA is TGTGCCATCAGTGGGAGGAAGGATCAGCCCCAGCATTTT. This translates into CAISGRKDQPQHF.